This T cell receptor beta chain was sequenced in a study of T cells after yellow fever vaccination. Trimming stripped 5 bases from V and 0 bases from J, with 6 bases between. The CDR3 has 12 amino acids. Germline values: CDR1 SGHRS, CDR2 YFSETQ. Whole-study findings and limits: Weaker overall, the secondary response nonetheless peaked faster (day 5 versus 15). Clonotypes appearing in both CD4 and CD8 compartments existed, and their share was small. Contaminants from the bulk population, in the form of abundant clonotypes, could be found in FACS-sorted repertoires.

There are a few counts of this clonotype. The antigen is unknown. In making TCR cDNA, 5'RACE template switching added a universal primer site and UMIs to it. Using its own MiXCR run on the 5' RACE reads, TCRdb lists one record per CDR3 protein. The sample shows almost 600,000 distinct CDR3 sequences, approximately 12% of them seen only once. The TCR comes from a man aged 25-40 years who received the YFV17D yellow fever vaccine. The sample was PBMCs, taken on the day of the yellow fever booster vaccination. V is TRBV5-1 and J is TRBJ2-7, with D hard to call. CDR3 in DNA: TGCGCCAGCAGAGGTAGCTCCTACGAGCAGTACTTC. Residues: CASRGSSYEQYF.